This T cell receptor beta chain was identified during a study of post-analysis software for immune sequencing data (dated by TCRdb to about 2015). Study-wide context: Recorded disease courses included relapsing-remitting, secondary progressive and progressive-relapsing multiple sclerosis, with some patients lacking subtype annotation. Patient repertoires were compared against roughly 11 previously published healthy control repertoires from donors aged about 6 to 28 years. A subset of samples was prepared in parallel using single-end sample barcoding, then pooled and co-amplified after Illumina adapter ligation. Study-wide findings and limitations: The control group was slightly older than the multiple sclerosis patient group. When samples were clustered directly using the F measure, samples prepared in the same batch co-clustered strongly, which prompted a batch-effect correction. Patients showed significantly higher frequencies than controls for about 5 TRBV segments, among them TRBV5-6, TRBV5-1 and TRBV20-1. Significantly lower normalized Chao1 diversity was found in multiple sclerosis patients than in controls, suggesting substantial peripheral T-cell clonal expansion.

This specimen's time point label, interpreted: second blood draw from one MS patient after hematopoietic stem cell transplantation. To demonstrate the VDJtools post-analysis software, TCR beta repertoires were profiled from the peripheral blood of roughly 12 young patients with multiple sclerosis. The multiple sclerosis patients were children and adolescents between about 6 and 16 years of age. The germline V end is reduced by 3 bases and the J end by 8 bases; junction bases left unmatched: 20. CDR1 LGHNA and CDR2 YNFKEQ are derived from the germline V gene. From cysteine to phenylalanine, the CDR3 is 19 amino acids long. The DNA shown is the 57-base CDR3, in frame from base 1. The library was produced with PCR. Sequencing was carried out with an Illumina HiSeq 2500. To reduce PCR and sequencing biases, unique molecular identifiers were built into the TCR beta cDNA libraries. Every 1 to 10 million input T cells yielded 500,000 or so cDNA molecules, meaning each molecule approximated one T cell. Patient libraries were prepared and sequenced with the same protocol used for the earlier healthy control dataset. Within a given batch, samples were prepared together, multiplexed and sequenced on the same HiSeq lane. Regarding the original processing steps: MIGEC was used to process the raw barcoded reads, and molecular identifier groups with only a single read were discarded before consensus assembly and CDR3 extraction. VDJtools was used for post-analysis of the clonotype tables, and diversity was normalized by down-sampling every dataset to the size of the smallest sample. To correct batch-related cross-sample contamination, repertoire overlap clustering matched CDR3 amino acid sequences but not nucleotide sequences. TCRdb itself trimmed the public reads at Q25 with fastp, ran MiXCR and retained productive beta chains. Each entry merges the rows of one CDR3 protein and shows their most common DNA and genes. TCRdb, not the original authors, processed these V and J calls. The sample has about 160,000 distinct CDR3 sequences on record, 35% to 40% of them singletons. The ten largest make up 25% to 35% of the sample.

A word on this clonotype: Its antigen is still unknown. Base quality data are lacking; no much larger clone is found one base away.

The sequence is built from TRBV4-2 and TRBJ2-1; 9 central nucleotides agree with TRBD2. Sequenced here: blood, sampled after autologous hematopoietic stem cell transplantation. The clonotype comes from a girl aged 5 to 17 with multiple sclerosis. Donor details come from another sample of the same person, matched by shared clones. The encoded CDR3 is CASSQHLQSVAGANDEQFF. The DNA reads TGTGCCAGCAGCCAGCATCTTCAATCGGTAGCGGGAGCTAACGATGAGCAGTTCTTC.